These 10 T cell receptor beta chains came from one sample sequenced in a study of CD8 T cells in Susac syndrome (dated by TCRdb to about 2019). Library method: the immunoSEQ multiplex PCR assay. RNA was extracted using the RNeasy kit, and about 0.5 to 1 ug of the RNA was reverse transcribed with random hexamers. The public reads were quality trimmed at Q25 with fastp and then assembled into clones with MiXCR by TCRdb, keeping productive beta chains. Rows are unified per CDR3 protein, each entry keeping the most common DNA and genes. This sample is represented by about 120,000 distinct CDR3 sequences; under 95% of them were singletons. Approximately 0.13% of the sample is held by the ten biggest clonotypes. Input material: CD8+ T cells from PBMCs. The receptors were gathered from a human donor in good health.

This rearrangement joins TRBV12-3 or TRBV12-4 to TRBJ2-3, with D possibly being TRBD2 (7 bases). Trimming took off 6 bases at V and 5 bases at J, with 18 bases between the two ends. The CDR3 length is 15 residues. The CDR3 DNA reads as TGTGCCAGCAGCCCGTGGGGGGCGGGGGAAGATACGCAGTATTTT. It is translated as CASSPWGAGEDTQYF.

The chain uses TRBV9 and TRBJ2-7; D may be TRBD1 (7 bases). Trimming stripped 4 bases from V and 5 bases from J, with 16 bases between. The CDR3 is 14 amino acids. CDR1 is SGDLS, CDR2 YYNGEE, per germline. The CDR3 here is CASSPEGGGNEQYF. Written as DNA, the CDR3 is TGTGCCAGCAGCCCCGAAGGGGGCGGGAACGAGCAGTACTTC.

This clonotype has a handful of counts. This sequence joins TRBV12-3 or TRBV12-4 and TRBJ2-7; D is unclear. This CDR3 contains 13 residues. Trimming removed 0 bases at V and 2 bases at J, with 5 bases between. As DNA, the CDR3 is TGTGCCAGCAGTTTAGCGCCCACCTACGAGCAGTACTTC. Its protein is CASSLAPTYEQYF.

The rearrangement uses TRBV20-1 and TRBJ2-1, with 8 bases identical to TRBD1. V shed 5 bases, J shed 7 bases, and the junction held 10 bases outside the gene matches. The CDR3 sequence is 14 residues long. Per germline, CDR1 DFQATT and CDR2 SNEGSKA (reference sequence). CDR3 in DNA: TGCAGTGCTGTCTCGGGACAGGTAAAAAATGAGCAGTTCTTC. Amino acid sequence: CSAVSGQVKNEQFF.

V is TRBV4-1 and J is TRBJ1-4, with D unresolved. V lost 4 bases and J lost 0, with 12 bases in between. Germline CDR1 is MGHRA and CDR2 is YSYEKL. The CDR3 covers 16 residues. The CDR3 nucleotides are TGCGCCAGCAGCCGGGCCCCAGTTGCAACTAATGAAAAACTGTTTTTT. Translation gives CASSRAPVATNEKLFF.

This chain connects TRBV29-1 to TRBJ2-3; the D gene is possibly TRBD1 (5 bases). With 6 bases removed from V and 0 bases from J, the gap between germline ends came to 13 bases. The CDR3 spans 14 residues. Germline loops: CDR1 SQVTM, CDR2 ANQGSEA. The CDR3 sequence: CSVAQGHSTDTQYF. The CDR3 DNA follows: TGCAGCGTGGCGCAGGGTCATAGCACAGATACGCAGTATTTT.

The chain is built from TRBV20-1 and TRBJ2-6, with D possibly TRBD2 on 5 matching bases. The CDR3 is 17 amino acids. The germline V and J ends were trimmed by 1 base and 4 bases, with 17 bases remaining between them. CDR1 and CDR2 (germline): DFQATT, SNEGSKA (reference sequence). The CDR3 DNA is TGCAGTGCTAGAGGCCCCGGAGCGGCCGCCGGGGCCAACGTCCTGACTTTC. It yields the protein CSARGPGAAAGANVLTF.

The chain uses TRBV6-1 and TRBJ1-1; D remains unclear. The CDR3 sequence is 10 residues long. Trimming took off 7 bases at V and 9 bases at J, with 9 bases between the two ends. Germline V gives CDR1 MNHNS, CDR2 SASEGT. The CDR3 coding sequence is TGTGCCAGCAAGCAGGCGAAAGCTTTCTTT. Its translation: CASKQAKAFF.

The CDR3 nucleotides read TGTGCCAGCAGTTTTCTGCGATTCGGCCTCGCACGTGAGCAGTACTTC. The encoded protein is CASSFLRFGLAREQYF. The chain links TRBV27 to TRBJ2-7; D is unclear. Germline CDR1 and CDR2: MNHEY and SMNVEV (reference sequence). V was pared by 3 bases and J by 7 bases, with 22 bases between. The CDR3 is 16 amino acids.

J is TRBJ2-1 and V is TRBV24-1, with D unresolved. The CDR3 length is 12 residues. From germline, CDR1 is KGHDR and CDR2 SFDVKD. Trimming shortened V by 5 bases and J by 6 bases, and 7 bases separated the two germline ends. The CDR3 region is CATSAGLNEQFF. The CDR3 coding sequence is TGTGCCACCAGTGCCGGCCTCAATGAGCAGTTCTTC.